This record covers a single TCR beta chain. The target antigen is unknown. Primers included in the PCR were 60 Vbeta and 13 Jbeta primers. Using immunoSEQ multiplex PCR, the repertoire was profiled, and TCRdb retains in-frame clones only, with some absent. This sample has over 150,000 clones, with 87% found just once. The data were taken from a study of cytomegalovirus exposure and HLA in healthy donors. Study results and limitations: As a later analysis showed, a missense DCLRE1C variant was linked to trimming of TCR beta V- and J-genes. In an earlier analysis, about 87% or about 30%: the productive usage of most TCR beta V segments. According to reports, the classifier identified cytomegalovirus status with high specificity and sensitivity. An analysis that came later showed most CMV-associated TCR beta chains appearing HLA-restricted.

Germline V gene sequence: CDR1 SGHDT, CDR2 YYEEEE. This CDR3 has 17 amino acids. Germline trimming cut 4 bases from V and 3 bases from J; bases unmatched to any gene: 11. The sample comprised PBMCs. The chain couples TRBV5-6 to TRBJ2-1, with 9 nucleotides matching TRBD2. The TCR sequence derives from a girl less than two years old in good health and CMV-seronegative. The DNA of the CDR3 is TGTGCCAGCAGCGCAAATAGCGGGGGACTCCTCTACAATGAGCAGTTCTTC. The encoded protein is CASSANSGGLLYNEQFF.